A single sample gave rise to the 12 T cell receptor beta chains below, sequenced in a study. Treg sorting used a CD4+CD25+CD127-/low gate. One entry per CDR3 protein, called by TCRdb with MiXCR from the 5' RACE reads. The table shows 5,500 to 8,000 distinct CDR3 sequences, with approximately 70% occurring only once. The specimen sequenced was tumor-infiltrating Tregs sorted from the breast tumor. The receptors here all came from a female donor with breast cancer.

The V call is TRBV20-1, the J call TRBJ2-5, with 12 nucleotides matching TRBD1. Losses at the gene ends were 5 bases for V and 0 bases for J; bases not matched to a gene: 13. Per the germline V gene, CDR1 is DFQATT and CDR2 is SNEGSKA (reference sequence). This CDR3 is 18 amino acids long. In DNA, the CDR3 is TGCAGTGCTGCAGGGACAGGGGGCCAGCGGGAGTACCAAGAGACCCAGTACTTC. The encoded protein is CSAAGTGGQREYQETQYF.

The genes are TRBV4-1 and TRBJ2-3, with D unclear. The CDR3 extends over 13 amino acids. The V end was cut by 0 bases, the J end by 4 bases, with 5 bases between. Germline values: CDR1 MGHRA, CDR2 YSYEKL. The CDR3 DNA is TGCGCCAGCAGCCAAGATGAGCCAGATACGCAGTATTTT. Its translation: CASSQDEPDTQYF.

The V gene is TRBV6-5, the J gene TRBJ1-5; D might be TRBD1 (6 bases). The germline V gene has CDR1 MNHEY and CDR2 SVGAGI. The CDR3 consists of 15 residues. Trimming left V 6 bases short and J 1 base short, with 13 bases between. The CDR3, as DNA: TGTGCCAGCAGATCGAAAGGGGGGAGCAATCAGCCCCAGCATTTT. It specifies CASRSKGGSNQPQHF.

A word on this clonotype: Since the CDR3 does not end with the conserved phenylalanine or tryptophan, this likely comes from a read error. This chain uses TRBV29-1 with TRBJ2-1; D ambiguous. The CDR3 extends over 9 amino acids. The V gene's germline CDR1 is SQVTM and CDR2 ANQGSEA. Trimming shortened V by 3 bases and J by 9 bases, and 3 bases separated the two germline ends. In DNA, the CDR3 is TGCAGCGTTGAGCGTGAGCAGTTCCTC. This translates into CSVEREQFL.

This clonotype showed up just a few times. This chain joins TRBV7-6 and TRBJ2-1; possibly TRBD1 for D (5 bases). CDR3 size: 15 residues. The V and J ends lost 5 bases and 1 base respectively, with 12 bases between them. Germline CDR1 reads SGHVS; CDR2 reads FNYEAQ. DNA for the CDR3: TGTGCCAGCAGCCCAAGTGGACAATCCTACAATGAGCAGTTCTTC. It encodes CASSPSGQSYNEQFF.

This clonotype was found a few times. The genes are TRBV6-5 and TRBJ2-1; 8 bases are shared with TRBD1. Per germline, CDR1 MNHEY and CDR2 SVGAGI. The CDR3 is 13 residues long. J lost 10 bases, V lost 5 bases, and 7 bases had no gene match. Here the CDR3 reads CASSGRQGREQFF. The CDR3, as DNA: TGTGCCAGCAGTGGGCGACAGGGGCGGGAGCAGTTCTTC.

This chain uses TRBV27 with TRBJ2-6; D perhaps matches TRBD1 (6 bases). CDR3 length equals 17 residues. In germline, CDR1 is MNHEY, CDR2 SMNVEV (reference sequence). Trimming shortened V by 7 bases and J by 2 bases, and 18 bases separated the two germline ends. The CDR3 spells CASTTDRVAAGANVLTF. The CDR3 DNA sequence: TGTGCCAGCACCACGGACAGAGTTGCCGCTGGGGCCAACGTCCTGACTTTC. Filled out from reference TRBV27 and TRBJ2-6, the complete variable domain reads EAQVTQNPRYLITVTGKKLTVTCSQNMNHEYMSWYRQDPGLGLRQIYYSMNVEVTDKGDVPEGYKVSRKEKRNFPLILESPSPNQTSLYFCASTTDRVAAGANVLTFGAGSRLTVL.

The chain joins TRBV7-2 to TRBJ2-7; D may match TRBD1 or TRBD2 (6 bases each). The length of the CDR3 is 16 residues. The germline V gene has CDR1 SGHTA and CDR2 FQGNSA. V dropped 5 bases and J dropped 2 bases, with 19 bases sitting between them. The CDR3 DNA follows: TGTGCCAGCAGCCTAACTGCGGGGACATCCACCTACGAGCAGTACTTC. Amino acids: CASSLTAGTSTYEQYF.

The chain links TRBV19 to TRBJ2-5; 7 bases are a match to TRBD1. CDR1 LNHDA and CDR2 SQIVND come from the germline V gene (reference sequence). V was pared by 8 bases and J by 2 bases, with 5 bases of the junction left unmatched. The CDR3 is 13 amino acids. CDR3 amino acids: CASHSGQQETQYF. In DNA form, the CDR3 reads TGTGCCAGTCACTCGGGACAGCAAGAGACCCAGTACTTC.

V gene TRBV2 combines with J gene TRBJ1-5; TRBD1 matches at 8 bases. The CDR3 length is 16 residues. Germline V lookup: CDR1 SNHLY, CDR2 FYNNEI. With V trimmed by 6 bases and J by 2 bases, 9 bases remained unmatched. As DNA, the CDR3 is TGTGCCAGCAGGGGTGGACAGGGAGTAGGCAATCAGCCCCAGCATTTT. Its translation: CASRGGQGVGNQPQHF.

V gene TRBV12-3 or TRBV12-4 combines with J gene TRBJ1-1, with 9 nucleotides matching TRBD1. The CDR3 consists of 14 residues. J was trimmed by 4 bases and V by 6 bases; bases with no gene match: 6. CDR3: CASRPGQGLTEAFF. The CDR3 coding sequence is TGTGCCAGCAGACCCGGACAGGGGCTCACTGAAGCTTTCTTT.

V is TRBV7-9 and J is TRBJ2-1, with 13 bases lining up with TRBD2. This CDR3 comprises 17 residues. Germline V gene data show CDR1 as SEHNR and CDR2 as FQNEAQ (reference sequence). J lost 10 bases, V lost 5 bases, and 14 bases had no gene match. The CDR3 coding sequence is TGTGCCAGCAGCCTCACCAAGACTAGCGGGAGGTCGGTAGAGCAGTTCTTC. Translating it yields CASSLTKTSGRSVEQFF. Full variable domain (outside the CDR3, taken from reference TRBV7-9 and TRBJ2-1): DTGVSQNPRHKITKRGQNVTFRCDPISEHNRLYWYRQTLGQGPEFLTYFQNEAQLEKSRLLSDRFSAERPKGSFSTLEIQRTEQGDSAMYLCASSLTKTSGRSVEQFFGPGTRLTVL.